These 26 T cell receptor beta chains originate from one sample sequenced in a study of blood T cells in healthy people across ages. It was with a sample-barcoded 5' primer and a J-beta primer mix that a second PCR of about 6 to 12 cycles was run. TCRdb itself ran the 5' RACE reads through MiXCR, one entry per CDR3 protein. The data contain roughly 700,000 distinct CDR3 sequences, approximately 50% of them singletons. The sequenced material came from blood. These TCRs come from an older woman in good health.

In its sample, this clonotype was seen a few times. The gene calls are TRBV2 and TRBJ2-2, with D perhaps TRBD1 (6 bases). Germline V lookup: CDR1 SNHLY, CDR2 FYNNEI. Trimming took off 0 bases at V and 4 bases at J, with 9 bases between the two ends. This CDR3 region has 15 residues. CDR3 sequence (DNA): TGTGCCAGCAGTGAAGCCGGGACATTCACCGGGGAGCTGTTTTTT. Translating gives CASSEAGTFTGELFF.

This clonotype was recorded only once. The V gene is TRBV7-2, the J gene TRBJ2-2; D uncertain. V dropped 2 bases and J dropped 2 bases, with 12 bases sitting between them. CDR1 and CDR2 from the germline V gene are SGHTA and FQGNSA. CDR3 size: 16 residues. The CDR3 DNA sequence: TGTGCCAGCAGCTTACTGGGGATCCACAACACCGGGGAGCTGTTTTTT. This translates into CASSLLGIHNTGELFF.

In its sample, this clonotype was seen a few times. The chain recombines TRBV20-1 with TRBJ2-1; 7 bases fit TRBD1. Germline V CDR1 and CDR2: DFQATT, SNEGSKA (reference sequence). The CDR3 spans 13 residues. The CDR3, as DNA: TGCAGCACACCCGGGACAGCTTACAATGAGCAGTTCTTC. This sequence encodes CSTPGTAYNEQFF.

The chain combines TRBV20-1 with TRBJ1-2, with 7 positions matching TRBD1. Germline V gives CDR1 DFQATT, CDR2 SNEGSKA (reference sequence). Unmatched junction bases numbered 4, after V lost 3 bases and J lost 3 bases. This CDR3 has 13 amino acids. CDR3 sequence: CSASSRGYYGYTF. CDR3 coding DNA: TGCAGTGCTAGTAGCAGGGGGTACTATGGCTACACCTTC.

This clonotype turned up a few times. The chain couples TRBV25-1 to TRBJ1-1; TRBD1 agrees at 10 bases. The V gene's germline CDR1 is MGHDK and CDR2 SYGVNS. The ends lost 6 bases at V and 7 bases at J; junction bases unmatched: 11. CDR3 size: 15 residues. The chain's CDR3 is CASRYPGQGVNEAFF. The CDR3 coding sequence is TGTGCCAGCAGGTACCCCGGACAGGGGGTTAATGAAGCTTTCTTT.

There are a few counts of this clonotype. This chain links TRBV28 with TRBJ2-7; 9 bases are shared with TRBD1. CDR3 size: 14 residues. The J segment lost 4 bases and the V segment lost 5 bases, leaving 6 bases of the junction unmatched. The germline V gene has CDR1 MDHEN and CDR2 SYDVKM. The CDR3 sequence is CASSNRGRRYEQYF. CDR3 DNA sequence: TGTGCCAGCAGTAACAGGGGGCGACGGTACGAGCAGTACTTC.

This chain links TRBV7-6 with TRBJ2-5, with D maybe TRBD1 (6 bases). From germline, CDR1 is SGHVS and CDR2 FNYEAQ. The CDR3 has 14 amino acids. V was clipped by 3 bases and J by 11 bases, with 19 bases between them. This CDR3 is CASSLQGTYNEQYF. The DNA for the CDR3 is TGTGCCAGCAGCTTGCAGGGGACCTACAATGAGCAGTACTTC.

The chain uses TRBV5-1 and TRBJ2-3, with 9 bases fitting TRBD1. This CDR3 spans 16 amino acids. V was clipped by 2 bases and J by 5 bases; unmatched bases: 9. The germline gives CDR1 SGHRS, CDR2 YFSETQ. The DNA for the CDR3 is TGCGCCAGCAGCTTAGTCACAGGGGGCGAAAAAGATACGCAGTATTTT. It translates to CASSLVTGGEKDTQYF.

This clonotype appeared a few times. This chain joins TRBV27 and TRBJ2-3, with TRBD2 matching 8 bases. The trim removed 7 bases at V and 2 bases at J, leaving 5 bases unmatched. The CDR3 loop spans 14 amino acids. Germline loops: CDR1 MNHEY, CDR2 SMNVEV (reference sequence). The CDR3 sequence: CASTTGGPTDTQYF. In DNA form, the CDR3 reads TGTGCCAGCACGACGGGAGGGCCCACAGATACGCAGTATTTT.

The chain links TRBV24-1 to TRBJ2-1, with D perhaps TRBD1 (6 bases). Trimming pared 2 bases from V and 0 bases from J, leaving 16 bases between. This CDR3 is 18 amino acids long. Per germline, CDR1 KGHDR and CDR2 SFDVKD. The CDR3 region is CATSDSIDRLSSYNEQFF. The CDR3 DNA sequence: TGTGCCACCAGTGATTCGATAGACAGGCTGAGCTCCTACAATGAGCAGTTCTTC.

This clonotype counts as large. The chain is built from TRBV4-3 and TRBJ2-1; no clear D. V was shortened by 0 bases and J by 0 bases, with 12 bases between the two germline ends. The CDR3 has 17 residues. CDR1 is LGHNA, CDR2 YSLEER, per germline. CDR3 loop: CASSQELGFSSYNEQFF. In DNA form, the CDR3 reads TGCGCCAGCAGCCAAGAGCTGGGCTTTAGCTCCTACAATGAGCAGTTCTTC.

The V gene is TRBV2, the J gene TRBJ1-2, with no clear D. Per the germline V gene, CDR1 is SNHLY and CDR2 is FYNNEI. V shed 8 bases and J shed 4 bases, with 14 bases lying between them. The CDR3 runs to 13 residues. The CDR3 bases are TGTGCCAGCCGATCCCAAGGGTCCTATGGCTACACCTTC. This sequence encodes CASRSQGSYGYTF.

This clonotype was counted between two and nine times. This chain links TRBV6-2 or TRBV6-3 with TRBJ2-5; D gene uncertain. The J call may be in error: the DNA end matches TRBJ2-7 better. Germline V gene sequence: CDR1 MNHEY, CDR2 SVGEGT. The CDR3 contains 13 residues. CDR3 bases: TGTGCCAGCAGTTACGTCGCAAGCTACGAGCAGTACTTC. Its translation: CASSYVASYEQYF.

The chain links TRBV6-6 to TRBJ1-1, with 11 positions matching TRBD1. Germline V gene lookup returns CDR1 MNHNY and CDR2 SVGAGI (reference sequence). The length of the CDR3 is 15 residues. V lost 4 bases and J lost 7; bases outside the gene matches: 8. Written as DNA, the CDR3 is TGTGCCAGCAGTTCACCCCGGACAGGGGGCTTTGAAGCTTTCTTT. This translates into CASSSPRTGGFEAFF.

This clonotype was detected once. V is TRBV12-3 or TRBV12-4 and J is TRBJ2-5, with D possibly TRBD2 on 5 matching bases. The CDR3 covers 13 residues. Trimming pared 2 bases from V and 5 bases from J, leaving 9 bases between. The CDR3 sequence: CASSLWASETQYF. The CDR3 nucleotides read TGTGCCAGCAGTTTATGGGCTAGCGAGACCCAGTACTTC.

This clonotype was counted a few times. CDR3 in amino acids: CASSHRTSAGETQYF. The CDR3 DNA follows: TGTGCCAGCAGCCATCGGACTAGCGCGGGGGAGACCCAGTACTTC. The chain is built from TRBV3-1 and TRBJ2-5; 9 bases agree with TRBD2. The length of the CDR3 is 15 residues. J lost 5 bases, V lost 3 bases, and 7 bases had no gene match. Germline V lookup: CDR1 LGHDT, CDR2 YNNKEL (reference sequence).

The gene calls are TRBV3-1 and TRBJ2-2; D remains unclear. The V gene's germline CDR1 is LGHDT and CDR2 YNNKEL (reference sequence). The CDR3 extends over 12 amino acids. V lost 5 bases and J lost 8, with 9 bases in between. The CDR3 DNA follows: TGTGCCAGCAGCGAGAATAGAGGGGAGCTGTTTTTT. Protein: CASSENRGELFF. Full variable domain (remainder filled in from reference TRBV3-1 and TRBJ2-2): DTAVSQTPKYLVTQMGNDKSIKCEQNLGHDTMYWYKQDSKKFLKIMFSYNNKELIINETVPNRFSPKSPDKAHLNLHINSLELGDSAVYFCASSENRGELFFGEGSRLTVL.

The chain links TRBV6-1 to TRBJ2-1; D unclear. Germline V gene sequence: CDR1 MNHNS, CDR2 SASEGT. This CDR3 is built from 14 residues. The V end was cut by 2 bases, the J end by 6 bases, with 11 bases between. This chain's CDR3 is CASSEPFQRNEQFF. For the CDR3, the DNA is TGTGCCAGCAGTGAACCTTTTCAGCGCAATGAGCAGTTCTTC.

CDR3 loop: CASSLSKGLHGETQFF. The CDR3 nucleotides are TGTGCCAGCAGCTTATCTAAGGGGCTCCACGGAGAGACCCAGTTCTTC. This chain connects TRBV7-9 to TRBJ2-5; a possible D gene is TRBD1 (5 bases). Near its end, the DNA agrees better with TRBJ2-1, so the J call may be wrong. The CDR3 has 16 amino acids. Germline V gene sequence: CDR1 SEHNR, CDR2 FQNEAQ (reference sequence).

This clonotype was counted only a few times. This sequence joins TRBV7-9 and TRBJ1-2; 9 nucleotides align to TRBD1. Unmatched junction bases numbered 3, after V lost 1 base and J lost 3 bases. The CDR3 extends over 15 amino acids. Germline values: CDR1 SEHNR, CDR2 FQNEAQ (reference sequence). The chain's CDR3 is CASSLGQGGHYGYTF. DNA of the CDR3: TGTGCCAGCAGCTTAGGACAGGGGGGACACTATGGCTACACCTTC.

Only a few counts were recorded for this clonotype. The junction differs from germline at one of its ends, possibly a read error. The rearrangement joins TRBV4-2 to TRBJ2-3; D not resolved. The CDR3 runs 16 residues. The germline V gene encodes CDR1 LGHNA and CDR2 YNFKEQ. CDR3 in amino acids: CASSQFLGTGTDTQYF. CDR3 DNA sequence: TGCGCCAGCAGCCAATTTTTGGGTACCGGCACAGATACGCAGTATTTT.

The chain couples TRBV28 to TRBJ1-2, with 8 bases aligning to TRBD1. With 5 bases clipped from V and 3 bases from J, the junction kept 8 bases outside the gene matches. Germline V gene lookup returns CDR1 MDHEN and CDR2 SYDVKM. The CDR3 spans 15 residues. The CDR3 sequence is CASSRPGGAYYGYTF. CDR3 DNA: TGTGCCAGCAGTCGTCCAGGGGGCGCTTACTATGGCTACACCTTC.

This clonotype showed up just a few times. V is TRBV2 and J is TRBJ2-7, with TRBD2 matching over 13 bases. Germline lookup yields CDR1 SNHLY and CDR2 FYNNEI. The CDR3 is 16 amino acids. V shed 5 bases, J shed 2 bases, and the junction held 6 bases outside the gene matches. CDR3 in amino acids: CASSHGLAGAAYEQYF. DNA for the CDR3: TGTGCCAGCAGTCATGGACTAGCGGGAGCTGCCTACGAGCAGTACTTC. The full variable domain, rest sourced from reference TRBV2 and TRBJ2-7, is EPEVTQTPSHQVTQMGQEVILRCVPISNHLYFYWYRQILGQKVEFLVSFYNNEISEKSEIFDDQFSVERPDGSNFTLKIRSTKLEDSAMYFCASSHGLAGAAYEQYFGPGTRLTVT.

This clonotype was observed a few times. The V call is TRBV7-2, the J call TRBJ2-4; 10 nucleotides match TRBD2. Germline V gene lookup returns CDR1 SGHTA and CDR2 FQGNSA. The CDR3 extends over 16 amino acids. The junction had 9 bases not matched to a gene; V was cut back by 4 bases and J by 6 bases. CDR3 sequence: CASSSTLAGVTNIQYF. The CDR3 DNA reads TGTGCCAGCAGCTCGACTCTAGCGGGAGTCACAAACATTCAGTACTTC.

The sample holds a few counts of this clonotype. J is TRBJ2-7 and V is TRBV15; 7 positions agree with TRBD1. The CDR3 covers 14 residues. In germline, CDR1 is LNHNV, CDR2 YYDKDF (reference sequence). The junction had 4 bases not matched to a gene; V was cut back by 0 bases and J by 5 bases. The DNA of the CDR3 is TGTGCCACCAGCAGAGATCAGGGGGTCCACGAGCAGTACTTC. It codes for CATSRDQGVHEQYF.

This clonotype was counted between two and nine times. The CDR3 region is CASSFGLVNSPLHF. The DNA for the CDR3 is TGTGCCAGCAGTTTTGGGCTAGTAAATTCACCCCTCCACTTT. The chain has TRBV12-3 or TRBV12-4 and TRBJ1-6; no clear D gene. The CDR3 extends over 14 amino acids. The V gene lost 3 bases and the J gene lost 7 bases, with 10 bases spanning the gap.